Each of the 14 T cell receptor beta chains below was sequenced from the same sample in a study of Graves' ophthalmopathy and Graves' hyperthyroidism. Amplified material comprised TCR beta CDR3 regions derived from RNA transcripts. First-round RT-PCR with HTBI primers preceded a second-round multiplex PCR. Each CDR3 protein is one row after TCRdb ran MiXCR on the multiplex PCR reads. The data hold a few hundred thousand distinct CDR3 sequences, with roughly 39% observed a single time. The specimen sequenced was peripheral blood or thyroid tissue (not recorded which). Receptor source: an adult man with Graves' hyperthyroidism.

This chain joins TRBV7-3 and TRBJ2-3, with 8 bases that match TRBD1. The CDR3 has 16 residues. V lost 5 bases, J lost 8 bases, and 15 bases stayed unmatched. CDR1 is SGHTA, CDR2 FQGTGA, per germline. The DNA of the CDR3 is TGTGCCAGCAGCCAATTTGGACAGGGCGTCTCCACTACGCAGTATTTT. Its translation: CASSQFGQGVSTTQYF. Drawing the rest from reference TRBV7-3 and TRBJ2-3, the complete variable domain is GAGVSQTPSNKVTEKGKYVELRCDPISGHTALYWYRQSLGQGPEFLIYFQGTGAADDSGLPNDRFFAVRPEGSVSTLKIQRTERGDSAVYLCASSQFGQGVSTTQYFGPGTRLTVL.

CDR3: CASNREQGARGYTF. The CDR3 nucleotides read TGTGCCAGCAACAGAGAGCAGGGGGCACGTGGCTACACCTTC. The chain couples TRBV2 to TRBJ1-2, with 8 bases that match TRBD1. The CDR3 extends over 14 amino acids. The V and J ends lost 7 bases and 7 bases, in that order; junction bases with no gene match: 11. CDR1 SNHLY and CDR2 FYNNEI come from the germline V gene.

This clonotype appeared many times. This sequence joins TRBV7-9 and TRBJ2-7, with 9 bases aligning to TRBD1. The CDR3 length is 14 residues. V lost 5 bases to trimming and J lost 4 bases; unmatched junction nucleotides: 6. Germline V lookup: CDR1 SEHNR, CDR2 FQNEAQ (reference sequence). In DNA form, the CDR3 reads TGTGCCAGCAGCCCGAGACAGGGGGATTACGAGCAGTACTTC. This encodes CASSPRQGDYEQYF. Combining the CDR3 with reference TRBV7-9 and TRBJ2-7 gives the whole variable domain DTGVSQNPRHKITKRGQNVTFRCDPISEHNRLYWYRQTLGQGPEFLTYFQNEAQLEKSRLLSDRFSAERPKGSFSTLEIQRTEQGDSAMYLCASSPRQGDYEQYFGPGTRLTVT.

A remark on this clonotype: This CDR3 is missing its conserved last phenylalanine or tryptophan, likely due to a read error. The gene calls are TRBV12-3 or TRBV12-4 and TRBJ1-3; D unresolved. CDR3 length: 15 residues. Trimming left V 3 bases short and J 0 bases short, with 9 bases between. The CDR3 sequence: CASSLTGDSGNTIYS. The CDR3 DNA follows: TGTGCCAGCAGTTTGACCGGGGACTCTGGAAACACCATATATTCT.

The CDR3 spells CSALTSGGADTQYF. The CDR3 bases are TGCAGTGCCCTGACTAGCGGGGGGGCAGATACGCAGTATTTT. The V and J genes are TRBV20-1 and TRBJ2-3, with TRBD2 matching 14 bases. Germline V gene data show CDR1 as DFQATT and CDR2 as SNEGSKA (reference sequence). The V gene end was trimmed by 6 bases and the J gene end by 4 bases; junction bases not matched to a gene: 3. There are 14 residues in the CDR3.

This clonotype was recorded at least ten times. This chain connects TRBV7-3 to TRBJ1-1, with unresolved D. The CDR3 is made up of 14 amino acids. The germline CDR1 and CDR2 sequences are SGHTA and FQGTGA. Trimming cost V 5 bases and J 1 base, with 11 bases left between them. In DNA, the CDR3 is TGTGCCAGCAGCCCCGGGAGTCCGAACACTGAAGCTTTCTTT. Translated, it gives CASSPGSPNTEAFF.

The table lists this clonotype with a few counts. This CDR3 is missing its conserved last phenylalanine or tryptophan, likely due to a read error. The limits of the CDR3 on the DNA are not certain, so only TCRdb's listed CDR3 is given. V and J are TRBV19 and TRBJ2-7; no check of the table's D call, TRBD2, against the DNA was made. Ends included, the CDR3 has 9 residues. Germline CDR1 LNHDA, CDR2 SQIVND (reference sequence). CDR3 in amino acids: CASSMGLAG.

This rearrangement joins TRBV9 to TRBJ1-5; TRBD1 matches 7 bases. This CDR3 has 14 amino acids. V shed 9 bases, J shed 1 base, and the junction held 7 bases outside the gene matches. The germline V gene encodes CDR1 SGDLS and CDR2 YYNGEE. In DNA, the CDR3 is TGTGCCAAGCACGGGACAGTCAGCAATCAGCCCCAGCATTTT. It is translated as CAKHGTVSNQPQHF. The entire variable domain, with the rest obtained from reference TRBV9 and TRBJ1-5, is as follows: DSGVTQTPKHLITATGQRVTLRCSPRSGDLSVYWYQQSLDQGLQFLIQYYNGEERAKGNILERFSAQQFPDLHSELNLSSLELGDSALYFCAKHGTVSNQPQHFGDGTRLSIL.

This clonotype turned up a few times. The chain couples TRBV30 to TRBJ1-2; D ambiguous. Germline CDR1 is GTSNPN and CDR2 is SVGIG (reference sequence). The CDR3 extends over 14 amino acids. V gave up 0 bases and J gave up 4 bases, with 12 bases separating them. CDR3 protein: CAWSVLARSYGYTF. In DNA form, the CDR3 reads TGTGCCTGGAGTGTACTGGCCAGGAGCTATGGCTACACCTTC.

As concerns this clonotype: One base away lies a much larger clone, so this may be a sequencing read error. This chain uses TRBV29-1 with TRBJ1-3; tentative D call: TRBD1 (6 bases). Between the trimmed V and J ends, which lost 7 bases and 2 bases, there was a span of 18 bases. The CDR3 has 15 residues. CDR1 is SQVTM and CDR2 is ANQGSEA in the germline V gene. The CDR3: CSAPDRVITGNTIYF. CDR3 coding DNA: TGCAGCGCTCCGGACAGAGTCATAACTGGAAACACCATATATTTT.

The gene calls are TRBV29-1 and TRBJ2-5; TRBD2 matches at 7 bases. The CDR3 contains 13 residues. Germline values: CDR1 SQVTM, CDR2 ANQGSEA. With 8 bases clipped from V and 2 bases from J, the junction kept 8 bases outside the gene matches. CDR3: CSLDGGRQETQYF. The CDR3, as DNA: TGCAGCTTGGACGGGGGGAGGCAAGAGACCCAGTACTTC.

This clonotype was observed many times. The rearrangement links TRBV5-1 to TRBJ2-6, with no clear D. Germline-derived CDR1 and CDR2 are SGHRS and YFSETQ. This CDR3 has 14 residues. The V end was cut by 4 bases, the J end by 1 base, with 6 bases between. CDR3 nucleotide sequence: TGCGCCAGCAGCCCCCGGTCTGGGGCCAACGTCCTGACTTTC. Protein sequence: CASSPRSGANVLTF.

This clonotype was picked up many times. The chain employs TRBV13 and TRBJ1-5; D gene ambiguous. V lost 4 bases and J lost 4, with 5 bases in between. Germline V gene data show CDR1 as PRHDT and CDR2 as FYEKMQ (reference sequence). The CDR3 loop spans 12 amino acids. CDR3 coding DNA: TGTGCCAGCAGCTCACTGAATCAGCCCCAGCATTTT. It codes for CASSSLNQPQHF.

This clonotype came up many times. The chain uses TRBV29-1 and TRBJ1-1, with 7 bases lining up with TRBD1. The CDR3 is 14 residues long. In germline, CDR1 is SQVTM, CDR2 ANQGSEA. Unmatched junction bases numbered 11, after V lost 6 bases and J lost 4 bases. The CDR3 coding sequence is TGCAGCGTCCTAAGACAGGGTGGGCTCACTGAAGCTTTCTTT. Amino acid sequence: CSVLRQGGLTEAFF.